This TCR beta chain was retrieved from a study of OX40 agonist ivuxolimab in advanced cancers. Notes on the study in general: Dose levels from 0.1 to 3.0 mg/kg saw CD4+ and CD8+ blood T cells expand clonally by week 6.

TCRdb's copy holds only in-frame clones and misses some; the assay was immunoSEQ multiplex PCR. In the table there are about 59,000 clones, around 93% of which are singletons. At baseline, cycle 4 day 1, and cycle 7 day 1, blood was sampled. On this clone itself: Its antigen remains unidentified.

Germline assignment: CDR1 SGDLS and CDR2 YYNGEE. Trimming cost V 3 bases and J 3 bases, with 24 bases left between them. This CDR3 region has 18 residues. The origin of this receptor is an adult with an advanced solid tumor such as melanoma, head and neck, liver or kidney cancer. The rearrangement joins TRBV9 to TRBJ1-1; tentative D call: TRBD1 (5 bases). The starting material was CD4+ or CD8+ T cells sorted from blood, obtained in a trial of the OX40 agonist ivuxolimab. The CDR3 nucleotides read TGTGCCAGCAGCGCCCCCCGGGACCTCGGCGGGGTAGACACTGAAGCTTTCTTT. It encodes CASSAPRDLGGVDTEAFF. Full variable domain (outside the CDR3, taken from reference TRBV9 and TRBJ1-1): DSGVTQTPKHLITATGQRVTLRCSPRSGDLSVYWYQQSLDQGLQFLIQYYNGEERAKGNILERFSAQQFPDLHSELNLSSLELGDSALYFCASSAPRDLGGVDTEAFFGQGTRLTVV.